The next 13 T cell receptor beta chains were all read from a single sample in a study of blood T cell repertoires in COVID-19. Clones were read by immunoSEQ multiplex PCR, and TCRdb kept only the in-frame ones, dropping some. The sample carries just under 65,000 clones, approximately 86% recorded once. Sequencing used peripheral blood. These receptors were taken from a man aged 35 to 55 with acute or convalescent COVID-19.

V usage is TRBV19 and J usage is TRBJ1-1, with 7 positions matching TRBD1. The CDR3 sequence is 12 residues long. With 6 bases clipped from V and 8 bases from J, the junction kept 6 bases outside the gene matches. Per the germline V gene, CDR1 is LNHDA and CDR2 is SQIVND (reference sequence). The CDR3 coding sequence is TGTGCCAGTAGGTCGGGACAGCCCGAAGCTTTCTTT. Amino acids: CASRSGQPEAFF.

The rearrangement links TRBV18 to TRBJ2-7; no clear D. The CDR3 has 16 amino acids. The V end lost 1 base, the J end lost 4 bases, and 17 bases lay between the germline ends. The germline V gene has CDR1 KGHSH and CDR2 LQKENI. The CDR3 spells CASSPRKQQLIYEQYF. The CDR3 nucleotides are TGTGCCAGCTCACCACGAAAGCAACAGCTGATTTACGAGCAGTACTTC.

V and J are TRBV9 and TRBJ2-1; TRBD1 agrees at 7 bases. The CDR3 runs 15 residues. The ends lost 0 bases at V and 1 base at J; junction bases unmatched: 1. From germline, CDR1 is SGDLS and CDR2 YYNGEE. CDR3 bases: TGTGCCAGCAGCGTAGAGACAGGGTCCTACAATGAGCAGTTCTTC. It is translated as CASSVETGSYNEQFF.

The V call is TRBV4-1, the J call TRBJ1-6; unclear D gene. CDR1 and CDR2 (germline): MGHRA, YSYEKL. The CDR3 is made up of 17 amino acids. V was pared by 6 bases and J by 0 bases, with 15 bases between. The chain's CDR3 is CASSYTGKSSYNSPLHF. The CDR3, as DNA: TGCGCCAGCAGTTACACCGGGAAGAGCTCCTATAATTCACCCCTCCACTTT.

The chain employs TRBV28 and TRBJ1-1; TRBD1 agrees at 7 bases. The CDR3 length is 15 residues. J gave up 0 bases and V 6 bases, and 7 bases lay outside the gene matches. In germline, CDR1 is MDHEN, CDR2 SYDVKM. The CDR3: CASSPLTGLNTEAFF. CDR3 sequence (DNA): TGTGCCAGCAGCCCCCTGACAGGGCTGAACACTGAAGCTTTCTTT.

V is TRBV27 and J is TRBJ1-2, with D perhaps TRBD1 (6 bases). Germline V gene sequence: CDR1 MNHEY, CDR2 SMNVEV (reference sequence). Trimming took 3 bases from V and 4 from J, leaving 9 bases between them. The CDR3 length is 13 residues. The CDR3 nucleotides are TGTGCCAGCAGTTTTGGGGGCGGCTATGGCTACACCTTC. Its protein product is CASSFGGGYGYTF.

This clone was counted a single time. The genes are TRBV7-9 and TRBJ1-2, with TRBD1 as a possible D gene (5 bases). The germline gives CDR1 SEHNR, CDR2 FQNEAQ (reference sequence). The CDR3 is made up of 14 amino acids. Trimming removed 5 bases at V and 7 bases at J, with 17 bases between. The CDR3 DNA follows: TGTGCCAGCAGCATAACGCGGGACGAGAGTGGCTACACCTTC. This translates into CASSITRDESGYTF.

The chain links TRBV2 to TRBJ2-1; 7 nucleotides line up with TRBD2. The CDR3 loop spans 16 amino acids. After removal of 7 bases from V and 5 bases from J, the junction contained 14 bases not matched to a gene. From germline, CDR1 is SNHLY and CDR2 FYNNEI. CDR3 sequence reads: CASKRGERASDNEQFF. The CDR3 DNA reads as TGTGCCAGCAAGCGGGGAGAGCGGGCGTCTGACAATGAGCAGTTCTTC.

Concerning this clone itself: Compared with germline, one end of the junction differs, possibly owing to a read error. The CDR3 here is CASSYSYGVKTEAFF. The CDR3 DNA sequence: TGTGCCAGCAGTTACTCGTACGGGGTGAAAACTGAAGCTTTCTTT. J is TRBJ1-1 and V is TRBV6-5; D unclear. Germline V gene lookup returns CDR1 MNHEY and CDR2 SVGAGI. The CDR3 is made up of 15 amino acids.

The chain carries TRBV10-3 and TRBJ1-3; 8 bases are a match to TRBD1. Losses at the gene ends were 6 bases for V and 0 bases for J; bases not matched to a gene: 4. The CDR3 contains 15 residues. Germline CDR1 is ENHRY and CDR2 is SYGVKD. The CDR3 loop is CAIRGQAFSGNTIYF. The CDR3 nucleotides are TGTGCCATCAGGGGACAGGCCTTCTCTGGAAACACCATATATTTT.

This sequence joins TRBV7-9 and TRBJ1-2; 7 bases fit TRBD1. The ends lost 5 bases at V and 3 bases at J; junction bases unmatched: 6. Germline CDR1 and CDR2: SEHNR and FQNEAQ (reference sequence). CDR3 length: 14 amino acids. CDR3 sequence: CASSHTTGDYGYTF. DNA for the CDR3: TGTGCCAGCAGCCACACCACAGGGGACTATGGCTACACCTTC.

By frequency in the sample, this clone is medium-sized. J is TRBJ2-2 and V is TRBV9, with 8 bases aligning to TRBD2. J gave up 4 bases and V 3 bases, and 5 bases lay outside the gene matches. The CDR3 spans 15 residues. The germline V gene encodes CDR1 SGDLS and CDR2 YYNGEE. The CDR3 protein is CASSGGLGVTGELFF. The DNA for the CDR3 is TGTGCCAGCAGCGGGGGACTAGGGGTCACCGGGGAGCTGTTTTTT.

This clone was recorded once. The chain joins TRBV28 to TRBJ1-5; the D is unclear. Germline V gene lookup returns CDR1 MDHEN and CDR2 SYDVKM. V was cut by 6 bases and J by 6 bases, with 9 bases left in between. The CDR3 has 12 amino acids. CDR3 nucleotide sequence: TGTGCCAGCAGCCCTAATGCTCAGCCCCAGCATTTT. It yields the protein CASSPNAQPQHF.